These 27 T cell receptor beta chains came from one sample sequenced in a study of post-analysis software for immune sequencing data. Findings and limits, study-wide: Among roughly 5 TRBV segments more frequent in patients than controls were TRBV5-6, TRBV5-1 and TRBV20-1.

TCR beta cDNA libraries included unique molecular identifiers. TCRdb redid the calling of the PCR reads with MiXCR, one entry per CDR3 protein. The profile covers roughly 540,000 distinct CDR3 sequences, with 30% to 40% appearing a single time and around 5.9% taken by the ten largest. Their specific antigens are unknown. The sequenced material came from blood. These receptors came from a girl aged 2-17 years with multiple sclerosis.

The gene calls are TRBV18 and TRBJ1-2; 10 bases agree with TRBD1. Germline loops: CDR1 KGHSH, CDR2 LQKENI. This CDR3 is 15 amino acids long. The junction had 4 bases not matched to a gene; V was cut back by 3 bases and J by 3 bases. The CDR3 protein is CASSPRGTGDYGYTF. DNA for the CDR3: TGTGCCAGCTCACCCCGGGGGACAGGGGACTATGGCTACACCTTC.

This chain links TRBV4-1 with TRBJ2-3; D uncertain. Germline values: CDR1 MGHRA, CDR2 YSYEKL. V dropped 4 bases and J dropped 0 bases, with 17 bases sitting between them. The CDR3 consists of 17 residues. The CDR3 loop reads CASSLTELETSTDTQYF. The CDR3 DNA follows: TGCGCCAGCAGCCTCACCGAATTGGAGACTAGCACAGATACGCAGTATTTT.

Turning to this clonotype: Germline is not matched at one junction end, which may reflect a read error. In nucleotides, the CDR3 is TGCGTCAGCAGCTTGGGGGGCTTAAATGAGCAGTTCTTC. This gives the protein CVSSLGGLNEQFF. V is TRBV5-1 and J is TRBJ2-1, with D tentatively TRBD1 or TRBD2 (6 bases each). The germline CDR1 and CDR2 sequences are SGHRS and YFSETQ. The CDR3 extends over 13 amino acids.

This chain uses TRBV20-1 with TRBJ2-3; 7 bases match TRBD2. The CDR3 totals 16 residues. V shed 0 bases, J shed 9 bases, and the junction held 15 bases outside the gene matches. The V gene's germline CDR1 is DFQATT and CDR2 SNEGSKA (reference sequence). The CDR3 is CSARDHPSGPTGTQYF. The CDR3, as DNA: TGCAGTGCTAGAGATCATCCTAGCGGACCCACCGGGACGCAGTATTTT.

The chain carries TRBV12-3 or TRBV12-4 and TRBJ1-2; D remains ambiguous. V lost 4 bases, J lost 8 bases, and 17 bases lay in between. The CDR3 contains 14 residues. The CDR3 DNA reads TGTGCCAGCAGTTCACCCGGAAAGGTCAGGGGCTACACCTTC. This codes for CASSSPGKVRGYTF.

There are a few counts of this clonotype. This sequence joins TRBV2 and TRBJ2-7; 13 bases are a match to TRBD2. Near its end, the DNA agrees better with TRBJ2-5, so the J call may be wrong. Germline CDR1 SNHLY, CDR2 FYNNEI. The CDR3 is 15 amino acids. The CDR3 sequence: CASSWTSGGPPTQYF. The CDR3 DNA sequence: TGTGCCAGCAGCTGGACTAGCGGGGGCCCCCCGACCCAGTACTTC.

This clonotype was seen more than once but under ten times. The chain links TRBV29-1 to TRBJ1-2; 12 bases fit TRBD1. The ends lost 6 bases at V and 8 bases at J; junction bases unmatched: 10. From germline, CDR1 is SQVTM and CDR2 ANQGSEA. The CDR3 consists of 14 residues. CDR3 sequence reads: CSVGAGTGGPGYTF. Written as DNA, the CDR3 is TGCAGCGTGGGGGCCGGGACAGGGGGCCCAGGCTACACCTTC.

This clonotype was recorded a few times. Here the CDR3 reads CSARGLGANYGYTF. As DNA, the CDR3 is TGCAGTGCTAGAGGATTGGGGGCCAACTATGGCTACACCTTC. V is TRBV20-1 and J is TRBJ1-2; D may be TRBD1 (6 bases). This CDR3 comprises 14 residues. V was pared by 1 base and J by 2 bases, with 11 bases between. Germline V lookup: CDR1 DFQATT, CDR2 SNEGSKA (reference sequence).

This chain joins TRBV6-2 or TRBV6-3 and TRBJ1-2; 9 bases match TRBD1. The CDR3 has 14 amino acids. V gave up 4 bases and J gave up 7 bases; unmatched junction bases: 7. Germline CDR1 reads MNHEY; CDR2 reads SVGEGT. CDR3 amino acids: CASSFNRGQSGYTF. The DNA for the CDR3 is TGTGCCAGCAGTTTCAACAGGGGGCAAAGTGGCTACACCTTC.

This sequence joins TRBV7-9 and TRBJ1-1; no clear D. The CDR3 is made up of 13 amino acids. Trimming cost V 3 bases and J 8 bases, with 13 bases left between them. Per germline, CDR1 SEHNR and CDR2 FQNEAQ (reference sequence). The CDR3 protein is CASSFLDRSEAFF. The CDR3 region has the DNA TGTGCCAGCAGCTTCCTTGACCGTAGCGAAGCTTTCTTT.

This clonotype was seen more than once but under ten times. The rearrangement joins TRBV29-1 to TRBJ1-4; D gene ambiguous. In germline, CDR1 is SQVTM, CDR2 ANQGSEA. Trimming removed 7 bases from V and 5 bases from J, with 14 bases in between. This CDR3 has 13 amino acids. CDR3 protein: CSACSFTNEKLFF. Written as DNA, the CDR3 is TGCAGCGCTTGTAGTTTTACCAATGAAAAACTGTTTTTT. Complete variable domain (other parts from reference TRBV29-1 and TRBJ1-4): SAVISQKPSRDICQRGTSLTIQCQVDSQVTMMFWYRQQPGQSLTLIATANQGSEATYESGFVIDKFPISRPNLTFSTLTVSNMSPEDSSIYLCSACSFTNEKLFFGSGTQLSVL.

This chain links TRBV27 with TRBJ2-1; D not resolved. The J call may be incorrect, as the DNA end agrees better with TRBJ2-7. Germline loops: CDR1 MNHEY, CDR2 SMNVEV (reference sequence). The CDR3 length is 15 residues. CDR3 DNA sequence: TGTGCCAGCAGTTTCCTCCCCAGCTCCTACAATGAGCAGTACTTC. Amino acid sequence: CASSFLPSSYNEQYF.

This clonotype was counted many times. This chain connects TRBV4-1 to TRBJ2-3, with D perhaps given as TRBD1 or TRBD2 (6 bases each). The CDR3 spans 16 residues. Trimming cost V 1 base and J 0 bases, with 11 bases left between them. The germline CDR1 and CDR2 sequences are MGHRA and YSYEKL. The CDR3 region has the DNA TGCGCCAGCAGCCAAGCGGTAGGGGGGAGCACAGATACGCAGTATTTT. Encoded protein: CASSQAVGGSTDTQYF.

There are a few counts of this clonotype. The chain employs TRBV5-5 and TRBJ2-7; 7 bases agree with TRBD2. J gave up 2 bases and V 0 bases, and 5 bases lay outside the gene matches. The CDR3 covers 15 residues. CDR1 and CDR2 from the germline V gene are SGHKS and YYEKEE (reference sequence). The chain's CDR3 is CASSLEAGRAYEQYF. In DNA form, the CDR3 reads TGTGCCAGCAGCTTGGAAGCTGGGAGGGCCTACGAGCAGTACTTC.

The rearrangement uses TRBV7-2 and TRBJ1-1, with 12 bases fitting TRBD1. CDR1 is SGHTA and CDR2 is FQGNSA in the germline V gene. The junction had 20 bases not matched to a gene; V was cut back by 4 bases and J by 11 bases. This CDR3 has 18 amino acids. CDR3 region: CASSSPFWDRGRGMVAFF. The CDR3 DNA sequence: TGTGCCAGCAGCTCCCCTTTCTGGGACAGGGGGCGCGGGATGGTTGCTTTCTTT.

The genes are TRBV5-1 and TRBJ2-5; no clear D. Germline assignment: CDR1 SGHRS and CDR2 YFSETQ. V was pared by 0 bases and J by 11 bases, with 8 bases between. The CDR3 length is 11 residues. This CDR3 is CASSLGVGQYF. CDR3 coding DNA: TGCGCCAGCAGCTTGGGGGTAGGGCAGTACTTC.

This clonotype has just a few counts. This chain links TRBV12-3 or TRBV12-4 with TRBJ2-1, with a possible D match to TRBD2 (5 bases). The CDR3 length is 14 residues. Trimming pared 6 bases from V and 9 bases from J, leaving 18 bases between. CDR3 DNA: TGTGCCAGCAGCCGTACCCTAGCTACGGTTGAGCAGTTCTTC. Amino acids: CASSRTLATVEQFF.

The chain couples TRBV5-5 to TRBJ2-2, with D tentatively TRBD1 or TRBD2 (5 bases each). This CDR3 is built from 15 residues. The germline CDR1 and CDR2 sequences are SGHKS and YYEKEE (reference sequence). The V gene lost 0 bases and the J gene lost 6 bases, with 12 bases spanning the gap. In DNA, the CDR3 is TGTGCCAGCAGCTTGGATGCCGGGGCCGCCGGGGAGCTGTTTTTT. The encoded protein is CASSLDAGAAGELFF.

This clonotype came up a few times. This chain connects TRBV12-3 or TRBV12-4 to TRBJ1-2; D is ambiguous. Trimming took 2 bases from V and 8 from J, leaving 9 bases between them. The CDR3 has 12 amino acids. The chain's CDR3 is CASSLWAAGYTF. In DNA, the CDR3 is TGTGCCAGCAGTTTATGGGCAGCAGGCTACACCTTC.

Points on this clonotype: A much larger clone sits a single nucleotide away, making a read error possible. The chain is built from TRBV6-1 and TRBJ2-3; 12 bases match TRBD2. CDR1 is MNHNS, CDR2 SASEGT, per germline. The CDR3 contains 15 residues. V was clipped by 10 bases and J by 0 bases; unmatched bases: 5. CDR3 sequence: CANSGLAGSTDTQYF. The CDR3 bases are TGTGCCAACAGCGGACTAGCGGGGAGCACAGATACGCAGTATTTT.

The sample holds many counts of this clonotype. For the CDR3, the DNA is TGCGCCAGCAGCCGGACTTGGGACGGTGTTGGTGAAGATACGCAGTATTTT. It yields the protein CASSRTWDGVGEDTQYF. The V gene is TRBV5-1, the J gene TRBJ2-3; D is possibly TRBD1 or TRBD2 (5 bases each). This CDR3 is built from 17 residues. V was pared by 4 bases and J by 5 bases, with 23 bases between. Germline CDR1 SGHRS, CDR2 YFSETQ.

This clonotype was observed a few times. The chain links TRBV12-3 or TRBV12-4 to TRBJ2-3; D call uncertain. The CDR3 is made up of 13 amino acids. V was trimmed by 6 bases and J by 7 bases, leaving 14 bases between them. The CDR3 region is CASSPGPSHTQYF. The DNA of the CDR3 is TGTGCCAGCAGCCCTGGGCCTTCGCATACGCAGTATTTT.

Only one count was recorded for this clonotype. Here the CDR3 reads CASSFGPAGGDNIQYF. The CDR3 nucleotides are TGTGCCAGCAGCTTCGGTCCAGCGGGAGGGGATAACATTCAGTACTTC. The genes are TRBV7-2 and TRBJ2-7, with 10 bases fitting TRBD2. The J call may not be correct, given that the DNA end is closer to TRBJ2-4. In germline, CDR1 is SGHTA, CDR2 FQGNSA. CDR3 size: 16 residues.

In DNA, the CDR3 is TGTGCCAGCAGCGACGGATCCATGAACACTGAAGCTTTCTTT. Its translation is CASSDGSMNTEAFF. The chain couples TRBV6-6 to TRBJ1-1; D not certain. Trimming left V 6 bases short and J 0 bases short, with 11 bases between. The CDR3 consists of 14 residues. Per germline, CDR1 MNHNY and CDR2 SVGAGI (reference sequence).

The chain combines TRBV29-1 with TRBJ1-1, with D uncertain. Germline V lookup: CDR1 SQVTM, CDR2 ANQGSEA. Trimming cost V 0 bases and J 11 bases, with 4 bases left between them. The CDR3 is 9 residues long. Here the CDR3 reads CSVEEEAFF. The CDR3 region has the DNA TGCAGCGTTGAAGAAGAGGCTTTCTTT.

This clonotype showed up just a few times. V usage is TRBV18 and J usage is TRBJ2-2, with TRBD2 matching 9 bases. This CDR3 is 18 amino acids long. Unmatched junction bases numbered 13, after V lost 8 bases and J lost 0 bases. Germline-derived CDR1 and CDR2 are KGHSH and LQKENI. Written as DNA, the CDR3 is TGTGCCAGCCACAAAGGACTAGCGCAATCTTCGAACACCGGGGAGCTGTTTTTT. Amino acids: CASHKGLAQSSNTGELFF.

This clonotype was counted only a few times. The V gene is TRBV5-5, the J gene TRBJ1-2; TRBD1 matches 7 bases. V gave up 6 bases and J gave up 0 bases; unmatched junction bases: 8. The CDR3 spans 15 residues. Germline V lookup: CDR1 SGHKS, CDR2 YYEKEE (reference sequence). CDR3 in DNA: TGTGCCAGCACCGTAGGGACAGTAACTAACTATGGCTACACCTTC. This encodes CASTVGTVTNYGYTF.